Detailed here is one TCR beta chain. This entry is derived from a study of blood T cell repertoires in COVID-19. On the study more broadly: Sites in the United States, Italy and Spain provided acute and convalescent COVID-19 samples. Sample material is recorded as cDNA or gDNA derived from T cells, B-cell-depleted T cells, or PBMCs.

The assay was immunoSEQ multiplex PCR, and TCRdb's table has in-frame clones only and misses some. The sample has more than 300,000 clones, 70% to 90% seen once; the top ten hold around 1.2%. Looked up from germline, CDR1 is LNHDA and CDR2 is SQIVND (reference sequence). Trimming shortened V by 10 bases and J by 2 bases, and 11 bases separated the two germline ends. The CDR3 is 12 residues long. What was sequenced was PBMCs or T cells enriched from blood (not recorded which). The receptor's source is a woman aged 18-35 years who had recovered from COVID-19. The chain combines TRBV19 with TRBJ2-5, with D tentatively TRBD1 (6 bases). The CDR3 here is CATADSQETQYF. The DNA of the CDR3 is TGTGCCACTGCGGACAGTCAAGAGACCCAGTACTTC.